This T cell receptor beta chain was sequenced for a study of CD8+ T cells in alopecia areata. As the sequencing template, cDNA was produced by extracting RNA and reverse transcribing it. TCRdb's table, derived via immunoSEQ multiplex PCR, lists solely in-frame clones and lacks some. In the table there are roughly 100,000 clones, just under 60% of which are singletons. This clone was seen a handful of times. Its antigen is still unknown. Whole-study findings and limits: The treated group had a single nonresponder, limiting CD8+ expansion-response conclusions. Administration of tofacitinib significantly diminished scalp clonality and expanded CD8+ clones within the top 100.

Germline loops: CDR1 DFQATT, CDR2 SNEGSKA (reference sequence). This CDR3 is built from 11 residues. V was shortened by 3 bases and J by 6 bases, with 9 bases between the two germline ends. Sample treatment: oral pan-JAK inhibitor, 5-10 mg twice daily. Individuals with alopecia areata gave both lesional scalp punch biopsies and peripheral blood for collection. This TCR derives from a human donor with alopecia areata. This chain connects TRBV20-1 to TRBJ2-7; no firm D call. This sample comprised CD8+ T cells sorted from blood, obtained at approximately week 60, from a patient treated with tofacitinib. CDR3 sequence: CSASDGSEQYF. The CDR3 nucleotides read TGCAGTGCTAGTGACGGGTCCGAGCAGTACTTC.